One and the same sample provided the 12 T cell receptor beta chains below, sequenced in a study of blood T cell repertoires in COVID-19 (dated by TCRdb to 2019 to 2021). To prepare the library, the immunoSEQ multiplex PCR assay was applied. TCRdb retrieved this table from immuneACCESS and kept in-frame rearrangements only. Not all clones are present; in checked studies, unresolved V genes account for under half, and no reason is known for the remainder. For this sample there are approximately 150,000 clones; over 80% appear just once. The ten largest clones represent around 0.91% of the sample. The sample consisted of peripheral blood. These receptors were taken from a woman aged 45 to 65 with acute or convalescent COVID-19.

The J gene is TRBJ2-2, the V gene TRBV27; TRBD1 aligns across 7 bases. The germline V gene has CDR1 MNHEY and CDR2 SMNVEV (reference sequence). CDR3 length: 15 amino acids. After removal of 6 bases from V and 2 bases from J, the junction contained 6 bases not matched to a gene. CDR3 sequence: CASSPGTANTGELFF. DNA for the CDR3: TGTGCCAGCAGCCCCGGGACAGCAAACACCGGGGAGCTGTTTTTT.

The gene calls are TRBV12-5 and TRBJ1-1; D may be TRBD1 (5 bases). Germline values: CDR1 LGHNT, CDR2 FRNRAP. The V end was cut by 2 bases, the J end by 4 bases, with 14 bases between. The CDR3 covers 15 residues. CDR3 amino acids: CASGLLGGLGTEAFF. The DNA of the CDR3 is TGTGCTAGTGGTTTGTTGGGGGGACTGGGCACTGAAGCTTTCTTT. Combining the CDR3 with reference TRBV12-5 and TRBJ1-1 gives the whole variable domain DARVTQTPRHKVTEMGQEVTMRCQPILGHNTVFWYRQTMMQGLELLAYFRNRAPLDDSGMPKDRFSAEMPDATLATLKIQPSEPRDSAVYFCASGLLGGLGTEAFFGQGTRLTVV.

This clone was recorded once. The chain joins TRBV6-5 to TRBJ1-6; the D gene is possibly TRBD1 (5 bases). Trimming took 1 base from V and 6 from J, leaving 10 bases between them. Germline values: CDR1 MNHEY, CDR2 SVGAGI. The CDR3 sequence is 15 residues long. Here the CDR3 reads CASSYFKGRNSPLHF. The CDR3, as DNA: TGTGCCAGCAGTTACTTTAAGGGGCGTAATTCACCCCTCCACTTT.

The V call is TRBV5-6, the J call TRBJ1-5; TRBD1 might be the D (6 bases). V dropped 2 bases and J dropped 6 bases, with 15 bases sitting between them. Germline CDR1 SGHDT, CDR2 YYEEEE. The CDR3 loop spans 15 amino acids. The CDR3 protein is CASSFKGHPGQPQHF. CDR3 bases: TGTGCCAGCAGCTTTAAGGGACACCCAGGTCAGCCCCAGCATTTT.

This chain connects TRBV4-1 to TRBJ2-2; D possibly corresponds to TRBD2 (5 bases). CDR1 and CDR2 (germline): MGHRA, YSYEKL. This CDR3 comprises 15 residues. V lost 3 bases and J 1 base, leaving 9 bases between the germline ends. CDR3 loop: CASSHPGLNTGELFF. The CDR3 bases are TGCGCCAGCAGCCACCCCGGACTGAACACCGGGGAGCTGTTTTTT.

The rearrangement joins TRBV11-3 to TRBJ1-1, with TRBD1 identical over 8 bases. Germline V gene sequence: CDR1 SGHNT, CDR2 YENEEA. The CDR3 has 12 amino acids. V was pared by 5 bases and J by 11 bases, with 7 bases of the junction left unmatched. CDR3 coding DNA: TGTGCCAGCAGCCCTTCAGGGGGCCTGGCTTTCTTT. This translates into CASSPSGGLAFF. The full variable domain, with the rest looked up from reference TRBV11-3 and TRBJ1-1, is EAGVVQSPRYKIIEKKQPVAFWCNPISGHNTLYWYLQNLGQGPELLIRYENEEAVDDSQLPKDRFSAERLKGVDSTLKIQPAELGDSAVYLCASSPSGGLAFFGQGTRLTVV.

V usage is TRBV4-1 and J usage is TRBJ2-7; a weak D match, TRBD1 (5 bases). The germline gives CDR1 MGHRA, CDR2 YSYEKL. The CDR3 length is 14 residues. Trimming stripped 1 base from V and 4 bases from J, with 11 bases between. The CDR3 is CASSQVADTYEQYF. CDR3 coding DNA: TGCGCCAGCAGCCAAGTCGCGGACACGTACGAGCAGTACTTC.

The chain links TRBV9 to TRBJ2-3; 7 bases line up with TRBD2. Looked up from germline, CDR1 is SGDLS and CDR2 is YYNGEE. There are 16 residues in the CDR3. The V segment lost 4 bases and the J segment 2 bases; nucleotides outside the gene matches: 10. The DNA of the CDR3 is TGTGCCAGCAGCCACTCAGCGAGCGGGGACACAGATACGCAGTATTTT. It is translated as CASSHSASGDTDTQYF.

The chain couples TRBV6-1 to TRBJ1-1; no clear D. The CDR3 is 14 residues long. The germline gives CDR1 MNHNS, CDR2 SASEGT. The ends were cut back, 2 bases at V and 1 base at J, with 8 bases in the middle. The CDR3 DNA reads as TGTGCCAGCAGTGAATCCGCAGAGAACACTGAAGCTTTCTTT. Translation gives CASSESAENTEAFF.

The rearrangement joins TRBV27 to TRBJ1-1; possibly TRBD1 for D (6 bases). Germline V gene data show CDR1 as MNHEY and CDR2 as SMNVEV (reference sequence). The V and J ends lost 8 bases and 7 bases respectively, with 20 bases between them. CDR3 length: 14 amino acids. The CDR3 region has the DNA TGTGCCAGCCTATCGGGTTCGGGGGGCAATGAAGCTTTCTTT. This codes for CASLSGSGGNEAFF.

This chain links TRBV6-5 with TRBJ2-3, with 8 bases lining up with TRBD2. J gave up 2 bases and V 6 bases, and 7 bases lay outside the gene matches. Germline CDR1 reads MNHEY; CDR2 reads SVGAGI. The length of the CDR3 is 15 residues. The DNA for the CDR3 is TGTGCCAGCAGCGGGGGGGCCATCCTCACAGATACGCAGTATTTT. Amino acids: CASSGGAILTDTQYF.

This clone has just one count. The V and J genes are TRBV6-4 and TRBJ2-7, with 9 bases matching TRBD1. The CDR3 contains 15 residues. Trimming took 5 bases from V and 3 from J; bases not matched to a gene: 8. Germline V gives CDR1 MRHNA, CDR2 SNTAGT. CDR3 amino acids: CASSYEPGQGYEQYF. The CDR3 DNA reads TGTGCCAGCAGTTACGAGCCGGGACAGGGCTACGAGCAGTACTTC.